The sequence of this TCR beta chain was determined in a study of cytomegalovirus exposure and HLA in healthy donors. Study-wide results and limits: Confirmation was obtained in vitro that a few CMV-associated chains are specific for CMV antigens.

Germline assignment: CDR1 SNHLY and CDR2 FYNNEI. V lost 7 bases and J lost 7, with 11 bases in between. The CDR3 sequence is 12 residues long. PCR amplification relied on 60 Vbeta primers (plus 13 Jbeta primers). The method was immunoSEQ multiplex PCR; TCRdb's version includes in-frame clones alone and lacks a portion of them. This listing includes about 160,000 clones. In regard to this clone: The antigen remains unidentified.

The chain employs TRBV2 and TRBJ2-1; a weak D match, TRBD2 (5 bases). The sequence was obtained from a woman aged 55-70 years in good health and CMV-seronegative. The specimen sequenced was PBMCs. Written as DNA, the CDR3 is TGTGCCAGCAAAGAGGGCCGGAATGAGCAGTTCTTC. Translation: CASKEGRNEQFF.